This TCR beta chain was retrieved from a study of blood T cell repertoires in COVID-19. Study as a whole: T cells, B-cell-depleted T cells, or PBMCs supplied cDNA or gDNA.

Profiling relied on immunoSEQ multiplex PCR, and the TCRdb table lists in-frame clones only, not all of them. The sample carries about 140,000 clones, 75% to 90% recorded once. CDR3 length: 14 amino acids. Germline-derived CDR1 and CDR2 are LNHDA and SQIVND (reference sequence). V gave up 3 bases and J gave up 6 bases, with 14 bases separating them. Sequencing was carried out using peripheral blood. The rearrangement links TRBV19 to TRBJ2-5; no reliable D call. The TCR comes from a woman in her sixties or seventies with active COVID-19. This CDR3 is CASSIDDFVKTQYF. Written as DNA, the CDR3 is TGTGCCAGTAGTATCGACGACTTTGTGAAGACCCAGTACTTC.